The text below deals with one TCR beta chain. What it recognizes is unknown. The CDR3 runs to 15 residues. V shed 4 bases and J shed 5 bases, with 16 bases lying between them. Germline CDR1 SGHRS, CDR2 YFSETQ. Method: immunoSEQ multiplex PCR; TCRdb's copy keeps in-frame clones and lacks some. This sample has under 350,000 clones; roughly 85% occur once, and the top ten carry less than 1.2%. These data originate in a study of cytomegalovirus exposure and HLA in healthy donors. Study overall: The roughly 130 validation repertoires used the same platform as the 650 to 850 first-cohort repertoires (as reported by a later analysis). Study results and limitations: The tendency of first-cohort TCR clusters to co-occur in the roughly 120 validation repertoires was the finding of a later analysis. It was reportedly the case that the classifier diagnosed cytomegalovirus status with high specificity and sensitivity.

The donors were in the roughly 130-subject validation cohort, distinct from the approximately 700-subject first cohort. V is TRBV5-1 and J is TRBJ2-1, with D perhaps TRBD1 (6 bases). The sequenced sample was PBMCs. The TCR was taken from a woman aged 18-29 years in good health and CMV-seronegative. CDR3 DNA sequence: TGCGCCAGCAGCACCGAGACAGGAGCCCACAATGAGCAGTTCTTC. Encoded protein: CASSTETGAHNEQFF.